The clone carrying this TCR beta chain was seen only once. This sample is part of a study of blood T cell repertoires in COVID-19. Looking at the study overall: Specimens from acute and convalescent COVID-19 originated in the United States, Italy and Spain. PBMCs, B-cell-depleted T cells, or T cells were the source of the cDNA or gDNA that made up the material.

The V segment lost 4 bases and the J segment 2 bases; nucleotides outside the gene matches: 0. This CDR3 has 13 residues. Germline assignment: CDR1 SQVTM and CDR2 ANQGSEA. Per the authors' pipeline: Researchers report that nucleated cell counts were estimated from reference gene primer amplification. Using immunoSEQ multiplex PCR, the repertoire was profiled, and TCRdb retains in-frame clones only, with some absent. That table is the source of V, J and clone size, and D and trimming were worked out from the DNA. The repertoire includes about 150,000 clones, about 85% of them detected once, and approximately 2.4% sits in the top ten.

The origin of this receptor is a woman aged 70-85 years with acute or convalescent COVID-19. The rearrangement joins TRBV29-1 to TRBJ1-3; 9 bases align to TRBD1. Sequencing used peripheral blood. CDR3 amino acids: CSVGQGAGNTIYF. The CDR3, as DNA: TGCAGCGTTGGACAGGGGGCTGGAAACACCATATATTTT.